This TCR beta chain emerged from a study of identical twins. Study conclusions and caveats: Zero-insertion findings could be partly confounded by invariant cells (MAIT and iNKT cells).

The CDR3 totals 16 residues. CDR1 and CDR2 from the germline V gene are SGHDT and YYEEEE. The V end was cut by 2 bases, the J end by 0 bases, with 11 bases between. This clonotype has a handful of counts. Its antigen is unknown. After template switching added a universal primer site, the resulting cDNA carried unique molecular identifiers. TCRdb redid the calling of the 5' RACE reads with MiXCR, one entry per CDR3 protein. The sample has hundreds of thousands of distinct CDR3 sequences, approximately 6.1% seen once. The sequence came from a man between 18 and 29 years old in good health. The material sequenced was naive T cells sorted from blood. V gene TRBV5-6 combines with J gene TRBJ2-2; D remains unclear. The CDR3 loop reads CASSFLGFANTGELFF. The CDR3 DNA is TGTGCCAGCAGCTTTCTGGGTTTCGCGAACACCGGGGAGCTGTTTTTT. Looking up the rest from reference TRBV5-6 and TRBJ2-2 gives the full variable domain: DAGVTQSPTHLIKTRGQQVTLRCSPKSGHDTVSWYQQALGQGPQFIFQYYEEEERQRGNFPDRFSGHQFPNYSSELNVNALLLGDSALYLCASSFLGFANTGELFFGEGSRLTVL.